This TCR beta chain was documented in a study of T cell clones after liver transplantation. V was clipped by 5 bases and J by 2 bases; unmatched bases: 4. CDR1 is SEHNR, CDR2 FQNEAQ, per germline (reference sequence). The CDR3 totals 14 residues. Profiling relied on immunoSEQ multiplex PCR, and the TCRdb table lists in-frame clones only, not all of them. The sample contains about 45,000 clones, about 86% of which appear only once. Sequenced here: CD4+ T cells from blood, sampled 24 months after liver transplant. The chain links TRBV7-9 to TRBJ1-2, with TRBD1 identical over 8 bases. The TCR originated in a human patient who received a liver transplant. Some of these T cells may belong to the graft donor. This chain's CDR3 is CASSPGGLNYGYTF. The CDR3 bases are TGTGCCAGCAGCCCAGGGGGCTTAAACTATGGCTACACCTTC.